The 21 T cell receptor beta chains below all came from one sample that was sequenced in a study of T-cell reconstitution after alpha-beta-depleted transplantation in children. TCRbeta library preparation incorporated unique molecular identifiers. TCRdb ran MiXCR on the PCR reads and lists one entry per CDR3 protein. The sample records some 70,000 distinct CDR3 sequences, roughly 4.9% being singletons. The sequencing here drew on PBMCs, mostly from graft donor cells, taken 180 days after TCRalphabeta/CD19-depleted stem cell transplant. These receptor sequences come from a boy less than two years old who had a stem cell transplant for acute myeloid leukemia, so the T cells may come from the graft donor.

This clonotype was seen at least ten times. V gene TRBV18 combines with J gene TRBJ1-2, with TRBD1 matching over 12 bases. CDR1 is KGHSH and CDR2 is LQKENI in the germline V gene. V trimming: 6 bases; J trimming: 8 bases; junction bases outside the gene matches: 13. CDR3 length: 16 residues. CDR3 loop: CASSFLPGQGAPGYTF. CDR3 in DNA: TGTGCCAGCTCCTTCTTGCCGGGACAGGGGGCGCCGGGCTACACCTTC.

This clonotype was counted ten times or more. V usage is TRBV7-2 and J usage is TRBJ2-7; possible D gene TRBD1, 6 bases. V was shortened by 3 bases and J by 3 bases, with 15 bases between the two germline ends. Germline assignment: CDR1 SGHTA and CDR2 FQGNSA. This CDR3 contains 15 residues. This CDR3 reads CASSLSTGYYYEQYF. Written as DNA, the CDR3 is TGTGCCAGCAGCTTGTCCACAGGGTACTACTACGAGCAGTACTTC.

This clonotype was recorded at least ten times. This CDR3 reads CASSQASRSWAQYF. The CDR3 nucleotides read TGTGCCAGCAGCCAAGCCTCCCGGAGCTGGGCCCAGTACTTC. This chain links TRBV14 with TRBJ2-5, with D unresolved. V was cut by 1 base and J by 9 bases, with 15 bases left in between. The CDR3 loop spans 14 amino acids. Looked up from germline, CDR1 is SGHDN and CDR2 is FVKESK.

This clonotype was found many times. The rearrangement joins TRBV5-5 to TRBJ2-5; D may be TRBD2 (6 bases). CDR3 length: 13 amino acids. Germline V gives CDR1 SGHKS, CDR2 YYEKEE (reference sequence). V was clipped by 6 bases and J by 1 base, with 10 bases between them. CDR3 DNA sequence: TGTGCCAGCACCCGACTAGGCCAAGAGACCCAGTACTTC. This encodes CASTRLGQETQYF. The full variable domain, rest sourced from reference TRBV5-5 and TRBJ2-5, is DAGVTQSPTHLIKTRGQQVTLRCSPISGHKSVSWYQQVLGQGPQFIFQYYEKEERGRGNFPDRFSARQFPNYSSELNVNALLLGDSALYLCASTRLGQETQYFGPGTRLLVL.

This clonotype was picked up many times. The chain recombines TRBV21-1 with TRBJ2-5; the table names TRBD1, a call not compared with the DNA. TRBV21-1 is a pseudogene locus. This CDR3 comprises 15 residues. The CDR3 nucleotides are TGTGCCAGCAGTGAAGCTGACGGGGGCGGAGAGACCCAGTACTTC. This sequence encodes CASSEADGGGETQYF.

This clonotype was counted at least ten times. The chain recombines TRBV20-1 with TRBJ1-1; 7 bases match TRBD1. There are 15 residues in the CDR3. The V and J ends lost 2 bases and 0 bases, in that order; junction bases with no gene match: 6. CDR1 and CDR2 from the germline V gene are DFQATT and SNEGSKA (reference sequence). The CDR3 coding sequence is TGCAGTGCTAGATCTACAGGGGCCATGAACACTGAAGCTTTCTTT. Its translation: CSARSTGAMNTEAFF.

At least ten counts were recorded for this clonotype. CDR3 DNA: TGTGCCAGCACCCCCAAAGGTGCCAGGGGGAACACTGAAGCTTTCTTT. It encodes CASTPKGARGNTEAFF. The chain joins TRBV7-2 to TRBJ1-1, with D perhaps TRBD1 (6 bases). CDR1 is SGHTA and CDR2 is FQGNSA in the germline V gene. The CDR3 has 16 amino acids. V shed 7 bases and J shed 1 base, with 19 bases lying between them.

This clonotype was counted at least ten times. The gene calls are TRBV2 and TRBJ2-3; 8 nucleotides align to TRBD1. Germline-derived CDR1 and CDR2 are SNHLY and FYNNEI. This CDR3 comprises 14 residues. V was pared by 5 bases and J by 5 bases, with 6 bases of the junction left unmatched. CDR3 sequence: CASSTRGQGDTQYF. Written as DNA, the CDR3 is TGTGCCAGCAGTACCAGGGGGCAAGGAGATACGCAGTATTTT.

Ten or more counts support this clonotype. This chain uses TRBV7-2 with TRBJ2-3; D possibly uses TRBD1 or TRBD2 (5 bases each). The V gene's germline CDR1 is SGHTA and CDR2 FQGNSA. The CDR3 consists of 15 residues. V was shortened by 4 bases and J by 3 bases, with 14 bases between the two germline ends. For the CDR3, the DNA is TGTGCCAGCAGCTCATCCGGGACCTCTACAGATACGCAGTATTTT. It translates to CASSSSGTSTDTQYF.

In its sample, this clonotype was seen many times. The genes are TRBV10-3 and TRBJ1-3; the D gene is possibly TRBD1 (6 bases). Germline-derived CDR1 and CDR2 are ENHRY and SYGVKD. This CDR3 has 14 residues. Between the trimmed V and J ends, which lost 6 bases and 3 bases, there was a span of 12 bases. The CDR3 is CAISGGLVGNTIYF. CDR3 coding DNA: TGTGCCATCAGCGGGGGCTTAGTTGGAAACACCATATATTTT.

This clonotype was counted many times. The chain uses TRBV7-2 and TRBJ2-3; tentative D call: TRBD1 (6 bases). Trimming left V 2 bases short and J 7 bases short, with 10 bases between. CDR1 and CDR2 (germline): SGHTA, FQGNSA. The CDR3 has 13 amino acids. This CDR3 reads CASSLYRENTQYF. The CDR3 DNA reads as TGTGCCAGCAGCTTATACAGGGAAAATACGCAGTATTTT.

Ten or more counts support this clonotype. The chain links TRBV25-1 to TRBJ1-2; D remains ambiguous. Looked up from germline, CDR1 is MGHDK and CDR2 is SYGVNS. The CDR3 consists of 14 residues. V lost 8 bases, J lost 0 bases, and 13 bases lay in between. CDR3 nucleotides: TGTGCCAGCGGGTTATTGGGCACTAACTATGGCTACACCTTC. Its translation: CASGLLGTNYGYTF.

Ten or more counts support this clonotype. This chain uses TRBV20-1 with TRBJ1-1; perhaps TRBD1 as D (5 bases). V lost 6 bases, J lost 2 bases, and 10 bases lay in between. Per germline, CDR1 DFQATT and CDR2 SNEGSKA (reference sequence). The CDR3 is 12 residues long. The CDR3 sequence: CSAPRGNTEAFF. CDR3 DNA sequence: TGCAGTGCCCCTCGGGGCAACACTGAAGCTTTCTTT.

This clonotype was seen at least ten times. The chain has TRBV10-3 and TRBJ2-1; D remains ambiguous. Germline values: CDR1 ENHRY, CDR2 SYGVKD. The CDR3 runs 12 residues. Trimming stripped 2 bases from V and 7 bases from J, with 6 bases between. The CDR3 bases are TGTGCCATCAGTGAGCCACGGAATGAGCAGTTCTTC. Translating gives CAISEPRNEQFF.

This clonotype was found many times. The chain has TRBV6-1 and TRBJ1-2; tentative D call: TRBD1 (6 bases). Germline V CDR1 and CDR2: MNHNS, SASEGT. Deletions cut 6 bases from V and 4 bases from J, with 6 bases between. The CDR3 is 11 amino acids. The CDR3 DNA is TGTGCCAGCAGGACAGGCTATGGCTACACCTTC. Translated: CASRTGYGYTF.

This clonotype was counted ten times or more. J is TRBJ2-5 and V is TRBV10-3; D might be TRBD1 or TRBD2, each matching 5 bases. Germline CDR1 reads ENHRY; CDR2 reads SYGVKD. There are 14 residues in the CDR3. V was cut by 3 bases and J by 4 bases, with 12 bases left in between. CDR3 sequence: CAISDRDLGETQYF. The CDR3 DNA reads TGTGCCATCAGTGACCGGGACCTTGGAGAGACCCAGTACTTC.

This clonotype was picked up a small number of times. J is TRBJ2-7 and V is TRBV20-1; D is undetermined. Trimming pared 1 base from V and 2 bases from J, leaving 9 bases between. CDR1 DFQATT and CDR2 SNEGSKA come from the germline V gene (reference sequence). This CDR3 region has 13 residues. The CDR3 DNA reads as TGCAGTGCTAGAGGCAGGAGTCCCTACGAGCAGTACTTC. Its protein product is CSARGRSPYEQYF.

The table lists this clonotype with many counts. This chain uses TRBV5-6 with TRBJ2-2, with D hard to call. Germline CDR1 is SGHDT and CDR2 is YYEEEE. The length of the CDR3 is 12 residues. The V and J ends lost 1 base and 7 bases respectively, with 5 bases between them. The CDR3 loop is CASSLLGGELFF. The DNA for the CDR3 is TGTGCCAGCAGCTTGTTGGGCGGGGAGCTGTTTTTT.

This clonotype appeared many times. This chain joins TRBV7-2 and TRBJ1-5; 10 bases align to TRBD1. J was trimmed by 6 bases and V by 1 base; bases with no gene match: 6. The CDR3 contains 16 residues. CDR1 is SGHTA, CDR2 FQGNSA, per germline. The CDR3 reads CASSLGGQGPGQPQHF. In nucleotides, the CDR3 is TGTGCCAGCAGCTTAGGGGGACAGGGGCCCGGTCAGCCCCAGCATTTT.

This clonotype appeared many times. J is TRBJ1-5 and V is TRBV12-3 or TRBV12-4; 9 bases match TRBD1. There are 15 residues in the CDR3. V shed 6 bases, J shed 3 bases, and the junction held 6 bases outside the gene matches. The CDR3 coding sequence is TGTGCCAGCAGCAGGGACAGGGACTTCAATCAGCCCCAGCATTTT. It codes for CASSRDRDFNQPQHF.

This clonotype occurred many times. This sequence joins TRBV7-2 and TRBJ2-2; no clear D. This CDR3 comprises 15 residues. Germline V gives CDR1 SGHTA, CDR2 FQGNSA. The germline V and J ends were trimmed by 9 bases and 0 bases, with 14 bases remaining between them. CDR3 sequence: CASRTHPANTGELFF. The CDR3, as DNA: TGTGCCAGTAGAACTCACCCAGCGAACACCGGGGAGCTGTTTTTT.